The T cell receptor (beta chain) described here comes from a study of PD-L1 blockade in urothelial cancer. Produced via immunoSEQ multiplex PCR; TCRdb's table is partial and in-frame only. The data show 50,000 to 70,000 clones, more than 80% seen once. As to time point: pretreatment peripheral blood. The length of the CDR3 is 15 residues. Trimming left V 0 bases short and J 3 bases short, with 10 bases between. Germline CDR1 reads SGHDT; CDR2 reads YYEEEE. V gene TRBV5-6 combines with J gene TRBJ1-5, with D possibly being TRBD1 (6 bases). This sample comprised PBMCs, obtained around atezolizumab (anti-PD-L1) treatment. The receptor comes from a man between 65 and 85 years old with urothelial cancer. The chain's CDR3 is CASSLEGHLNQPQHF. DNA of the CDR3: TGTGCCAGCAGCTTGGAGGGACACCTCAATCAGCCCCAGCATTTT.